Listed below are T cell receptor beta chains from one sample, sequenced in a study of T cell responses to AZD1222 COVID-19 vaccine. Generated by immunoSEQ multiplex PCR, the TCRdb table keeps only in-frame clones and is missing some. The top ten clones hold over 4% of a sample with about 110,000 clones, roughly 87% of them seen once. The sample here was peripheral blood, taken on day 0 of AZD1222 vaccination. The receptors shown here come from an adult in good health. Both conserved end residues are part of each CDR3. A D gene is named only where the DNA matches it firmly. Part of the rows lack a size; the others show once, few, many or a class for expanded clones.

j_call: TRBJ2-3; v_call: TRBV10-3; cdr3_length: 15; clone_size: .; d_call: TRBD1; cdr3_nt: TGTGCCATCAGTACCGGGACAGGGGCATCGGGTACGCAGTATTTT; cdr3_aa: CAISTGTGASGTQYF
j_call: TRBJ2-7; v_call: TRBV24-1; cdr3_length: 13; clone_size: .; d_call: .; cdr3_nt: TGTGCCACCAGTGACCCCCCTCGTGGAGAGCAGTACTTC; cdr3_aa: CATSDPPRGEQYF
j_call: TRBJ1-1; v_call: TRBV7-2; cdr3_length: 17; clone_size: .; d_call: .; cdr3_nt: TGTGCCAGCAGCTTCTTGGTCAATCCTCAAATGAACACTGAAGCTTTCTTT; cdr3_aa: CASSFLVNPQMNTEAFF
j_call: TRBJ2-1; v_call: TRBV5-4; cdr3_length: 15; clone_size: .; d_call: .; cdr3_nt: TGTGCCAGCAGCTTGGCGGCACAGGGCAACAATGAGCAGTTCTTC; cdr3_aa: CASSLAAQGNNEQFF
j_call: TRBJ2-7; v_call: TRBV7-9; cdr3_length: 15; clone_size: few; d_call: TRBD2; cdr3_nt: TGTGCCAGCAGCCACGGGACTAGCGGGAGAAGGGAGCAGTACTTC; cdr3_aa: CASSHGTSGRREQYF
j_call: TRBJ1-3; v_call: TRBV6-2/TRBV6-3; cdr3_length: 11; clone_size: .; d_call: .; cdr3_nt: TGTGCCAGCAGTCGGGGAAACACCATATATTTT; cdr3_aa: CASSRGNTIYF
j_call: TRBJ1-4; v_call: TRBV5-3; cdr3_length: 15; clone_size: .; d_call: .; cdr3_nt: TGTGCCAGAAACAAGGAAAGGGCGAAGGGGGAAAAACTGTTTTTT; cdr3_aa: CARNKERAKGEKLFF
j_call: TRBJ2-1; v_call: TRBV5-4; cdr3_length: 11; clone_size: .; d_call: .; cdr3_nt: TGTGCCAGCCCTCAGCCCGAGGAGCAGTTCTTC; cdr3_aa: CASPQPEEQFF
j_call: TRBJ2-2; v_call: TRBV5-1; cdr3_length: 17; clone_size: .; d_call: TRBD1; cdr3_nt: TGCGCCAGCAGCTTGGCGGTAGGGACAGGGAGCACCGGGGAGCTGTTTTTT; cdr3_aa: CASSLAVGTGSTGELFF
j_call: TRBJ2-7; v_call: TRBV24-1; cdr3_length: 11; clone_size: .; d_call: .; cdr3_nt: TGTGCCACCAATGACGAGTACGAGCAGTACTTC; cdr3_aa: CATNDEYEQYF
j_call: TRBJ1-1; v_call: TRBV5-1; cdr3_length: 15; clone_size: .; d_call: .; cdr3_nt: TGCGCCAGCAGCTTGGGCCAGGGCGGGGGCACTGAAGCTTTCTTT; cdr3_aa: CASSLGQGGGTEAFF
j_call: TRBJ1-5; v_call: TRBV7-9; cdr3_length: 12; clone_size: .; d_call: .; cdr3_nt: TGTGCCAGCAGCCAACAGGATCAGCCCCAGCATTTT; cdr3_aa: CASSQQDQPQHF
j_call: TRBJ2-3; v_call: TRBV6-2/TRBV6-3; cdr3_length: 16; clone_size: once; d_call: .; cdr3_nt: TGTGCCAGCAGTTACCCCCAATCTGTTAGCACAGATACGCAGTATTTT; cdr3_aa: CASSYPQSVSTDTQYF
j_call: TRBJ2-3; v_call: TRBV5-4; cdr3_length: 15; clone_size: .; d_call: .; cdr3_nt: TGTGCCAGCAGCTCACCCGACCGGGCCCTCGATACGCAGTATTTT; cdr3_aa: CASSSPDRALDTQYF
j_call: TRBJ2-3; v_call: TRBV6-2/TRBV6-3; cdr3_length: 16; clone_size: .; d_call: TRBD1; cdr3_nt: TGTGCCAGCAGCCCCGGGACAGGGTTTAGGACAGATACGCAGTATTTT; cdr3_aa: CASSPGTGFRTDTQYF
j_call: TRBJ1-2; v_call: TRBV6-2/TRBV6-3; cdr3_length: 12; clone_size: .; d_call: .; cdr3_nt: TGTGCCAGCAGCACAGGGCCCTATGGCTACACCTTC; cdr3_aa: CASSTGPYGYTF
j_call: TRBJ2-1; v_call: TRBV28; cdr3_length: 16; clone_size: .; d_call: .; cdr3_nt: TGTGCCAGCAGTACCCAGGACAGTAGCTCCTACAATGAGCAGTTCTTC; cdr3_aa: CASSTQDSSSYNEQFF
j_call: TRBJ2-5; v_call: TRBV5-1; cdr3_length: 11; clone_size: .; d_call: .; cdr3_nt: TGCGCCAGCAGCCCGGGTAGGACCCAGTACTTC; cdr3_aa: CASSPGRTQYF
j_call: TRBJ2-3; v_call: TRBV6-4; cdr3_length: 13; clone_size: .; d_call: .; cdr3_nt: TGTGCCAGCAGTGCCGAGGGGACAGATACGCAGTATTTT; cdr3_aa: CASSAEGTDTQYF
j_call: TRBJ2-2; v_call: TRBV3-1/TRBV3-2; cdr3_length: 19; clone_size: .; d_call: TRBD1; cdr3_nt: TGTGCCAGCAGCCAAGCGTCCGGGACAGGGGGCGCTTACACCGGGGAGCTGTTTTTT; cdr3_aa: CASSQASGTGGAYTGELFF
j_call: TRBJ1-5; v_call: TRBV19; cdr3_length: 15; clone_size: .; d_call: .; cdr3_nt: TGTGCCAGTAGTATAAATCCCGCAAGCAATCAGCCCCAGCATTTT; cdr3_aa: CASSINPASNQPQHF
j_call: TRBJ2-1; v_call: TRBV5-4; cdr3_length: 16; clone_size: .; d_call: TRBD2; cdr3_nt: TGTGCCAGCAGCTCCGGGACTAGCGGAAACAACAATGAGCAGTTCTTC; cdr3_aa: CASSSGTSGNNNEQFF
j_call: TRBJ1-2; v_call: TRBV4-3; cdr3_length: 15; clone_size: .; d_call: TRBD1; cdr3_nt: TGCGCCAGCAGCCCGTTACAGGGGGCGCGATATGGCTACACCTTC; cdr3_aa: CASSPLQGARYGYTF
j_call: TRBJ2-3; v_call: TRBV30; cdr3_length: 13; clone_size: .; d_call: .; cdr3_nt: TGTGCCTGGAGTCAGGAGAGCACAGATACGCAGTATTTT; cdr3_aa: CAWSQESTDTQYF
j_call: TRBJ1-5; v_call: TRBV12-3/TRBV12-4; cdr3_length: 13; clone_size: .; d_call: .; cdr3_nt: TGTGCCAGCAGTTTCAGAGGGCATCAGCCCCAGCATTTT; cdr3_aa: CASSFRGHQPQHF
j_call: TRBJ1-6; v_call: TRBV5-5; cdr3_length: 15; clone_size: .; d_call: .; cdr3_nt: TGTGCCAGCAGCCTAAGACAGGACTATAATTCACCCCTCCACTTT; cdr3_aa: CASSLRQDYNSPLHF
j_call: TRBJ2-1; v_call: TRBV5-1; cdr3_length: 16; clone_size: .; d_call: TRBD1; cdr3_nt: TGCGCCAGCAGCTTCAGGACAGGCGCTACCTACAATGAGCAGTTCTTC; cdr3_aa: CASSFRTGATYNEQFF
j_call: TRBJ2-7; v_call: TRBV7-9; cdr3_length: 16; clone_size: .; d_call: TRBD2; cdr3_nt: TGTGCCAGCAGCTCCCCGGCAGGGACTACGGTTTCCGAGCAGTACTTC; cdr3_aa: CASSSPAGTTVSEQYF
j_call: TRBJ2-7; v_call: TRBV9; cdr3_length: 12; clone_size: .; d_call: .; cdr3_nt: TGTGCCAGCAGCCCAGCGGAGGGCGAGCAGTACTTC; cdr3_aa: CASSPAEGEQYF